This TCR beta chain appears in the sequencing data of a study of blood T cell repertoires in COVID-19. About the research overall: Both acute and convalescent COVID-19 samples were obtained from the United States, Italy and Spain. PBMCs, B-cell-depleted T cells, or T cells provided the cDNA or gDNA that made up the material.

Per the authors' pipeline: Reference gene primer amplification in the assay estimated nucleated cell counts. The table came from immunoSEQ multiplex PCR; TCRdb's copy has only in-frame clones and leaves some out. That table is the source of V, J and clone size, and D and trimming were worked out from the DNA. This sample has about 73,000 clones, with approximately 84% found just once. Sequencing was done on a sample of peripheral blood. The receptor was derived from a human donor in a cohort sampled during active COVID-19.

The CDR3 protein is CASSPYRTSGIYEQYF. Here the CDR3 DNA reads TGTGCCAGCAGTCCTTATAGGACTAGCGGGATCTACGAGCAGTACTTC. This chain links TRBV27 with TRBJ2-7; 12 nucleotides align to TRBD2. V shed 5 bases, J shed 3 bases, and the junction held 8 bases outside the gene matches. Germline V gene data show CDR1 as MNHEY and CDR2 as SMNVEV (reference sequence). This CDR3 contains 16 residues.